This entry is about one TCR beta chain. This sample stems from a study of T cells in localized non-small cell lung cancer. TCRdb's copy holds only in-frame clones and misses some; the assay was immunoSEQ multiplex PCR. The data contain under 60,000 clones, about nine tenths of them seen just once; the ten biggest clones take up over 15%. The CDR3 sequence is 13 residues long. The V end lost 6 bases, the J end lost 4 bases, and 13 bases lay between the germline ends. Germline V gives CDR1 SGHTS, CDR2 YDEGEE. The V and J genes are TRBV5-8 and TRBJ1-1; D call uncertain. The receptor was isolated from a male donor aged 60 or older with stage III squamous cell lung carcinoma. This material consisted of peripheral blood, taken before any cancer treatment. The CDR3 loop reads CASTLTSGTEAFF. The CDR3 nucleotides are TGTGCCAGCACCCTGACGTCAGGCACTGAAGCTTTCTTT.